These 25 T cell receptor beta chains came from one sample sequenced in a study of PD-L1 blockade in urothelial cancer. Produced via immunoSEQ multiplex PCR; TCRdb's table is partial and in-frame only. The repertoire holds tens of thousands of clones, with around 87% as singletons. The sequenced sample was PBMCs, obtained around atezolizumab (anti-PD-L1) treatment. The source is a man aged 50-60 years with urothelial cancer.

This clone was counted a single time. This chain connects TRBV28 to TRBJ2-5, with 8 bases identical to TRBD2. Germline V gene data show CDR1 as MDHEN and CDR2 as SYDVKM. V gave up 3 bases and J gave up 6 bases; unmatched junction bases: 9. This CDR3 is built from 15 residues. Written as DNA, the CDR3 is TGTGCCAGCAGTTTCCCCGGGAGGGCCGGTAAGACCCAGTACTTC. Its protein is CASSFPGRAGKTQYF.

The chain has TRBV5-1 and TRBJ1-4, with 8 positions matching TRBD1. CDR1 is SGHRS and CDR2 is YFSETQ in the germline V gene. The CDR3 extends over 15 amino acids. V was pared by 1 base and J by 7 bases, with 6 bases of the junction left unmatched. The CDR3 loop is CASSLQTGDSEKLFF. CDR3 DNA: TGCGCCAGCAGCTTGCAGACAGGGGATAGTGAAAAACTGTTTTTT.

This clone was seen once. This chain links TRBV18 with TRBJ2-1, with a possible D match to TRBD1 (5 bases). V dropped 6 bases and J dropped 8 bases, with 14 bases sitting between them. Germline assignment: CDR1 KGHSH and CDR2 LQKENI. The CDR3 consists of 13 residues. DNA for the CDR3: TGTGCCAGCTCTCTTCAGGGTTTGGATGAGCAGTTCTTC. It specifies CASSLQGLDEQFF. Variable domain in full (rest from reference TRBV18 and TRBJ2-1): NAGVMQNPRHLVRRRGQEARLRCSPMKGHSHVYWYRQLPEEGLKFMVYLQKENIIDESGMPKERFSAEFPKEGPSILRIQQVVRGDSAAYFCASSLQGLDEQFFGPGTRLTVL.

This clone was seen once. V and J are TRBV4-2 and TRBJ1-4, with 9 positions matching TRBD1. The trim removed 1 base at V and 5 bases at J, leaving 5 bases unmatched. CDR1 and CDR2 (germline): LGHNA, YNFKEQ. This CDR3 comprises 16 residues. This CDR3 is CASSQGTGGLNEKLFF. CDR3 sequence (DNA): TGTGCCAGCAGCCAAGGAACAGGGGGCCTCAATGAAAAACTGTTTTTT.

This chain uses TRBV11-2 with TRBJ2-3; D is ambiguous. The V end was cut by 3 bases, the J end by 0 bases, with 10 bases between. The length of the CDR3 is 15 residues. Germline CDR1 is SGHAT and CDR2 is FQNNGV. CDR3 protein: CASSFQTGSTDTQYF. In DNA, the CDR3 is TGTGCCAGCAGCTTTCAGACTGGAAGCACAGATACGCAGTATTTT.

The V and J genes are TRBV27 and TRBJ1-1, with D maybe TRBD1 (6 bases). The CDR3 runs 15 residues. The V end lost 3 bases, the J end lost 6 bases, and 17 bases lay between the germline ends. Germline assignment: CDR1 MNHEY and CDR2 SMNVEV (reference sequence). The CDR3 DNA reads TGTGCCAGCAGTTTCCGTCGGGACACTCGTTCTGAAGCTTTCTTT. Translating it yields CASSFRRDTRSEAFF.

The rearrangement links TRBV5-4 to TRBJ2-7; 10 bases align to TRBD1. This CDR3 region has 15 residues. V lost 6 bases and J lost 3; bases outside the gene matches: 9. The germline gives CDR1 SGHNT, CDR2 YYREEE (reference sequence). The CDR3 loop reads CASKAPGQGYYEQYF. CDR3 coding DNA: TGTGCCAGCAAAGCCCCGGGACAGGGGTACTACGAGCAGTACTTC.

The chain carries TRBV19 and TRBJ1-4, with a possible D match to TRBD1 (5 bases). Germline V gives CDR1 LNHDA, CDR2 SQIVND (reference sequence). There are 15 residues in the CDR3. V was shortened by 1 base and J by 8 bases, with 14 bases between the two germline ends. The CDR3 reads CASSIVDNDGEKLFF. The CDR3 DNA follows: TGTGCCAGTAGTATAGTGGACAATGACGGCGAAAAACTGTTTTTT.

The V and J genes are TRBV11-2 and TRBJ2-5, with 10 nucleotides matching TRBD2. J lost 1 base, V lost 1 base, and 6 bases had no gene match. The V gene's germline CDR1 is SGHAT and CDR2 FQNNGV. This CDR3 contains 17 residues. CDR3 coding DNA: TGTGCCAGCAGCTTAGGCCTAGCGGGAGTAGCCCAAGAGACCCAGTACTTC. Amino acid sequence: CASSLGLAGVAQETQYF. The complete variable domain, with remaining parts taken from reference TRBV11-2 and TRBJ2-5, reads EAGVAQSPRYKIIEKRQSVAFWCNPISGHATLYWYQQILGQGPKLLIQFQNNGVVDDSQLPKDRFSAERLKGVDSTLKIQPAKLEDSAVYLCASSLGLAGVAQETQYFGPGTRLLVL.

The V call is TRBV7-8, the J call TRBJ2-2; D call uncertain. V was shortened by 1 base and J by 1 base, with 7 bases between the two germline ends. This CDR3 contains 15 residues. The germline gives CDR1 SGHVS, CDR2 FQNEAQ. The CDR3 reads CASSLESLNTGELFF. CDR3 coding DNA: TGTGCCAGCAGCTTAGAATCCTTGAACACCGGGGAGCTGTTTTTT.

The rearrangement uses TRBV5-6 and TRBJ2-3; TRBD2 aligns across 11 bases. The ends lost 0 bases at V and 2 bases at J; junction bases unmatched: 5. This CDR3 is built from 17 residues. Germline V gives CDR1 SGHDT, CDR2 YYEEEE. The CDR3, as DNA: TGTGCCAGCAGCTTGGAGGTACTAGCGGGAGCCACAGATACGCAGTATTTT. It encodes CASSLEVLAGATDTQYF. Combining the CDR3 with reference TRBV5-6 and TRBJ2-3 gives the whole variable domain DAGVTQSPTHLIKTRGQQVTLRCSPKSGHDTVSWYQQALGQGPQFIFQYYEEEERQRGNFPDRFSGHQFPNYSSELNVNALLLGDSALYLCASSLEVLAGATDTQYFGPGTRLTVL.

This chain uses TRBV7-9 with TRBJ2-2; no firm D call. Germline CDR1 is SEHNR and CDR2 is FQNEAQ (reference sequence). The CDR3 contains 14 residues. V gave up 1 base and J gave up 2 bases, with 5 bases separating them. CDR3 in amino acids: CASSLGANTGELFF. The CDR3 nucleotides are TGTGCCAGCAGCTTAGGGGCCAACACCGGGGAGCTGTTTTTT.

This clone was recorded only once. The CDR3 reads CASSLMDSYNEQFF. CDR3 DNA: TGTGCCAGCAGCTTAATGGACAGCTACAATGAGCAGTTCTTC. The chain employs TRBV7-9 and TRBJ2-1, with a weak D call TRBD1 (6 bases). The V end was cut by 2 bases, the J end by 3 bases, with 8 bases between. Germline V lookup: CDR1 SEHNR, CDR2 FQNEAQ (reference sequence). There are 14 residues in the CDR3.

The CDR3, as DNA: TGCGCCAGCAGCCAAGCGGGAGGGGAAGAGACCCAGTACTTC. It is translated as CASSQAGGEETQYF. The gene calls are TRBV4-1 and TRBJ2-5; 8 bases line up with TRBD2. The CDR3 has 14 residues. Germline CDR1 is MGHRA and CDR2 is YSYEKL. Trimming cost V 1 base and J 3 bases; bases outside gene matches: 1.

The rearrangement joins TRBV19 to TRBJ2-3; a possible D gene is TRBD1 (5 bases). The ends were cut back, 10 bases at V and 2 bases at J, with 13 bases in the middle. The CDR3 has 13 amino acids. The germline V gene has CDR1 LNHDA and CDR2 SQIVND (reference sequence). The CDR3 protein is CATNRQLTDTQYF. DNA for the CDR3: TGTGCCACTAATAGACAGCTCACAGATACGCAGTATTTT.

This clone turned up a few times. The chain employs TRBV6-5 and TRBJ1-2; the D is unclear. The CDR3 spans 13 residues. V dropped 2 bases and J dropped 3 bases, with 7 bases sitting between them. Germline V CDR1 and CDR2: MNHEY, SVGAGI. CDR3 sequence: CASSYRVHYGYTF. In nucleotides, the CDR3 is TGTGCCAGCAGTTACCGGGTTCACTATGGCTACACCTTC.

This clone came up once. This chain uses TRBV7-9 with TRBJ2-7, with unresolved D. This CDR3 region has 16 residues. Per germline, CDR1 SEHNR and CDR2 FQNEAQ (reference sequence). V lost 2 bases, J lost 3 bases, and 17 bases lay in between. CDR3 sequence (DNA): TGTGCCAGCAGCTTACTCAACAAAGAGGCGTACTACGAGCAGTACTTC. It yields the protein CASSLLNKEAYYEQYF. Complete variable domain (other parts from reference TRBV7-9 and TRBJ2-7): DTGVSQNPRHKITKRGQNVTFRCDPISEHNRLYWYRQTLGQGPEFLTYFQNEAQLEKSRLLSDRFSAERPKGSFSTLEIQRTEQGDSAMYLCASSLLNKEAYYEQYFGPGTRLTVT.

About this clone itself: One junction end does not reproduce the germline sequence, and a read error may be involved. V gene TRBV7-9 combines with J gene TRBJ2-4; perhaps TRBD2 as D (6 bases). CDR3 length: 12 amino acids. Germline V gene lookup returns CDR1 SEHNR and CDR2 FQNEAQ (reference sequence). CDR3 region: CASSPAHREWDF. For the CDR3, the DNA is TGTGCCAGCAGCCCCGCCCACCGGGAGTGGGACTTC. Combining the CDR3 with reference TRBV7-9 and TRBJ2-4 gives the whole variable domain DTGVSQNPRHKITKRGQNVTFRCDPISEHNRLYWYRQTLGQGPEFLTYFQNEAQLEKSRLLSDRFSAERPKGSFSTLEIQRTEQGDSAMYLCASSPAHREWDFGAGTRLSVL.

V gene TRBV5-6 combines with J gene TRBJ2-5; 7 positions agree with TRBD2. The V gene end was trimmed by 2 bases and the J gene end by 9 bases; junction bases not matched to a gene: 16. CDR1 is SGHDT, CDR2 YYEEEE, per germline. This CDR3 has 16 residues. CDR3 in amino acids: CASSFPGGPAGRAQYF. The CDR3 DNA reads TGTGCCAGCAGCTTCCCGGGAGGACCCGCCGGAAGGGCCCAGTACTTC. Variable domain in full (rest from reference TRBV5-6 and TRBJ2-5): DAGVTQSPTHLIKTRGQQVTLRCSPKSGHDTVSWYQQALGQGPQFIFQYYEEEERQRGNFPDRFSGHQFPNYSSELNVNALLLGDSALYLCASSFPGGPAGRAQYFGPGTRLLVL.

The chain is built from TRBV6-5 and TRBJ2-5; D unclear. Germline lookup yields CDR1 MNHEY and CDR2 SVGAGI. The V end was cut by 2 bases, the J end by 2 bases, with 12 bases between. CDR3 length: 15 residues. The CDR3 bases are TGTGCCAGCAGTTACACTCGAACAGCTCAAGAGACCCAGTACTTC. Its translation is CASSYTRTAQETQYF.

The chain combines TRBV9 with TRBJ2-3; D might be TRBD2 (6 bases). In germline, CDR1 is SGDLS, CDR2 YYNGEE. The length of the CDR3 is 15 residues. Between the trimmed V and J ends, which lost 0 bases and 6 bases, there was a span of 14 bases. CDR3 nucleotides: TGTGCCAGCAGCGTAGGGGGGAGGCGGGCCGATACGCAGTATTTT. This sequence encodes CASSVGGRRADTQYF. The full variable domain, completed using reference TRBV9 and TRBJ2-3, is DSGVTQTPKHLITATGQRVTLRCSPRSGDLSVYWYQQSLDQGLQFLIQYYNGEERAKGNILERFSAQQFPDLHSELNLSSLELGDSALYFCASSVGGRRADTQYFGPGTRLTVL.

The J gene is TRBJ2-1, the V gene TRBV6-4, with 10 bases aligning to TRBD2. Losses at the gene ends were 6 bases for V and 7 bases for J; bases not matched to a gene: 9. Germline CDR1 MRHNA, CDR2 SNTAGT. The CDR3 is 15 residues long. CDR3: CASSLTHSGGNEQFF. The CDR3, as DNA: TGTGCCAGCAGCCTTACCCATAGCGGGGGGAATGAGCAGTTCTTC.

The J gene is TRBJ2-1, the V gene TRBV6-4, with TRBD1 matching over 11 bases. The CDR3 covers 15 residues. Germline trimming cut 4 bases from V and 2 bases from J; bases unmatched to any gene: 1. Germline V gives CDR1 MRHNA, CDR2 SNTAGT. The CDR3: CASSAGQGAYNEQFF. DNA for the CDR3: TGTGCCAGCAGTGCGGGACAGGGGGCCTACAATGAGCAGTTCTTC.

The chain couples TRBV7-2 to TRBJ2-3; 9 nucleotides line up with TRBD2. The CDR3 totals 17 residues. V lost 2 bases to trimming and J lost 0 bases; unmatched junction nucleotides: 6. In germline, CDR1 is SGHTA, CDR2 FQGNSA. In DNA, the CDR3 is TGTGCCAGCAGCTTACGTACTACTAGCGGGAGCACAGATACGCAGTATTTT. Amino acids: CASSLRTTSGSTDTQYF.

The chain has TRBV27 and TRBJ2-1; no clear D gene. There are 12 residues in the CDR3. Germline values: CDR1 MNHEY, CDR2 SMNVEV (reference sequence). Between the trimmed V and J ends, which lost 0 bases and 9 bases, there was a span of 6 bases. CDR3 sequence (DNA): TGTGCCAGCAGTTTATCCTACGGTGAGCAGTTCTTC. Translated: CASSLSYGEQFF.